This T cell receptor (beta chain) stems from a study of blood T cell repertoires in COVID-19. Method: immunoSEQ multiplex PCR; TCRdb's copy keeps in-frame clones and lacks some. In the table there are 250,000 to 350,000 clones, 87% of which are singletons. V was shortened by 0 bases and J by 8 bases, with 4 bases between the two germline ends. Germline-derived CDR1 and CDR2 are LNHDA and SQIVND (reference sequence). The CDR3 runs 12 residues. The sequencing sample was made of peripheral blood. The chain has TRBV19 and TRBJ2-2; D is undetermined. This receptor was identified in a woman in her fifties or sixties who had recovered from COVID-19. The CDR3: CASSIDPGELFF. Written as DNA, the CDR3 is TGTGCCAGTAGTATAGATCCGGGGGAGCTGTTTTTT.